This T cell receptor (beta chain) was captured by sequencing in a study of T cell responses to AZD1222 COVID-19 vaccine. Repertoires were generated with immunoSEQ multiplex PCR, while TCRdb's copy carries only in-frame clones and drops some. This sample carries more than 85,000 clones, roughly 90% of them seen once, and the ten largest clones take 2.5%. This clone was found a few times. The sequencing here drew on peripheral blood, taken on day 0 of AZD1222 vaccination. The sequence derives from an adult in good health.

In nucleotides, the CDR3 is TGTGCCAGTAGCCCTCGGGTTTCGGGAAACACCATATATTTT. Translating gives CASSPRVSGNTIYF. V is TRBV19 and J is TRBJ1-3; D is unresolved. This CDR3 has 14 residues. The V and J ends lost 6 bases and 4 bases respectively, with 13 bases between them. Germline CDR1 and CDR2: LNHDA and SQIVND (reference sequence).